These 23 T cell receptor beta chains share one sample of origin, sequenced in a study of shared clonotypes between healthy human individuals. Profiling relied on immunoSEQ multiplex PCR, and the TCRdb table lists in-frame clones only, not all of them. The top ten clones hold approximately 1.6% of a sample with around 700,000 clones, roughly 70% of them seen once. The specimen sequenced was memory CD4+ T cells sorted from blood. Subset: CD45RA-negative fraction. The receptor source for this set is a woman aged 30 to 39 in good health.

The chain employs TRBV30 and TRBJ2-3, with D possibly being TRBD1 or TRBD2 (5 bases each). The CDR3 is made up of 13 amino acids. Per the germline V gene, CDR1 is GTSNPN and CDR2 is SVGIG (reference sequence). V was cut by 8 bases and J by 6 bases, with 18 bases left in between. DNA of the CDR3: TGTGCCGGTAAAGAGGGTTCAGGGGATACGCAGTATTTT. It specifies CAGKEGSGDTQYF.

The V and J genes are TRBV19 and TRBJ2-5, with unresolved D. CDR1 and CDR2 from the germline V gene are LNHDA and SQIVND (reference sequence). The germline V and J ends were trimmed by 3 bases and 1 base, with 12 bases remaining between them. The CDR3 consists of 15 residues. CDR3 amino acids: CASSMGRHVQETQYF. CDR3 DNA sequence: TGTGCCAGTAGTATGGGCAGGCATGTCCAAGAGACCCAGTACTTC.

DNA of the CDR3: TGCGCCAGCAGGGTGCTAGCGGGAGCCCACAATGAGCAGTTCTTC. Translating it yields CASRVLAGAHNEQFF. The chain uses TRBV5-1 and TRBJ2-1; 10 bases are a match to TRBD2. Germline loops: CDR1 SGHRS, CDR2 YFSETQ. Trimming cost V 5 bases and J 5 bases; bases outside gene matches: 7. The CDR3 spans 15 residues.

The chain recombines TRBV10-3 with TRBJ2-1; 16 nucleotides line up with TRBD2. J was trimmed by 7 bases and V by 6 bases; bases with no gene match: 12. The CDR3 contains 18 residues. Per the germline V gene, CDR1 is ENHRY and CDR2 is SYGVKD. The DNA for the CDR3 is TGTGCCATCAGGCGGGGACTAGCGGGAGGGCCCTCGGAGAATGAGCAGTTCTTC. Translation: CAIRRGLAGGPSENEQFF.

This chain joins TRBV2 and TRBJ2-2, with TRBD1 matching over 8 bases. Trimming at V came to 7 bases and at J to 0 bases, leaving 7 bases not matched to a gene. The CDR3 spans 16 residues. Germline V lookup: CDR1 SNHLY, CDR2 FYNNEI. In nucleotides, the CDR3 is TGTGCCAGCAAGTTGCAGGGACAGGCGAACACCGGGGAGCTGTTTTTT. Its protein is CASKLQGQANTGELFF.

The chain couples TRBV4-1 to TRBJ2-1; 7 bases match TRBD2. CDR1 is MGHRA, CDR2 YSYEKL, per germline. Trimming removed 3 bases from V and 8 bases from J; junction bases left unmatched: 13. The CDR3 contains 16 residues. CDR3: CASSHPSLAAVDEQFF. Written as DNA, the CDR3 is TGCGCCAGCAGCCATCCTTCCCTAGCGGCCGTCGATGAGCAGTTCTTC.

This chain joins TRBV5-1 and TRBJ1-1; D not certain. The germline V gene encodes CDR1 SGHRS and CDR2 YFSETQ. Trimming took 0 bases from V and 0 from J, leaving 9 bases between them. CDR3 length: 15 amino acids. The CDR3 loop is CASSLGLRLNTEAFF. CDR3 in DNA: TGCGCCAGCAGCTTGGGACTGAGGTTGAACACTGAAGCTTTCTTT.

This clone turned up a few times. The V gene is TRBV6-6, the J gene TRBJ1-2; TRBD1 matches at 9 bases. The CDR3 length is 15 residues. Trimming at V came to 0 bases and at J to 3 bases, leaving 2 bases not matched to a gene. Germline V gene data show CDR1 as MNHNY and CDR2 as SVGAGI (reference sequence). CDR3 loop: CASSYSRTGDYGYTF. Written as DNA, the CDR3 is TGTGCCAGCAGTTACTCTAGGACAGGGGACTATGGCTACACCTTC.

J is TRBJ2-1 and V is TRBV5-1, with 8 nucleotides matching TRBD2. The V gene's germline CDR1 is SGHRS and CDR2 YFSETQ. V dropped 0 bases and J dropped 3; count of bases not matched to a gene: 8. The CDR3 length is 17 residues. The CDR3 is CASSLDLAGTNYNEQFF. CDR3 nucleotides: TGCGCCAGCAGCTTGGACCTAGCGGGCACAAACTACAATGAGCAGTTCTTC.

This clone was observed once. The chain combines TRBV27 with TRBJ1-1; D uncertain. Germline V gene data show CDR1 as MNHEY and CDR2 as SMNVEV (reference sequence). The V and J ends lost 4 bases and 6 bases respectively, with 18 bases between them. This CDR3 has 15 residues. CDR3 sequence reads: CASSSSTTGYAEAFF. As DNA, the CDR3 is TGTGCCAGCAGTTCCAGTACAACTGGATACGCTGAAGCTTTCTTT.

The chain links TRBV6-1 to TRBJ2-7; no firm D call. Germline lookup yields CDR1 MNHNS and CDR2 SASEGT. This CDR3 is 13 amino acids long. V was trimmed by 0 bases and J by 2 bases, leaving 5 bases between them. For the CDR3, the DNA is TGTGCCAGCAGTGAAGCCCGGGCCTACGAGCAGTACTTC. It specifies CASSEARAYEQYF.

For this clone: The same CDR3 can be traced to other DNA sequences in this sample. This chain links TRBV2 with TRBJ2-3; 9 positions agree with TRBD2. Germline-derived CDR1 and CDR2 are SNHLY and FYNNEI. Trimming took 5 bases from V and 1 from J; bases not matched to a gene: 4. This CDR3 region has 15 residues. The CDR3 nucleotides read TGTGCCAGCAGTCCCCGGACTAGCGGCACAGATACGCAGTATTTT. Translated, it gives CASSPRTSGTDTQYF.

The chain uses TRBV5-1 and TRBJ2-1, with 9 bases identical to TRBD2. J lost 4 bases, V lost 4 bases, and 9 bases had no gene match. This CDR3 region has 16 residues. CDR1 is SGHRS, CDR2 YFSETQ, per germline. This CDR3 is CASSDGGLAGYNEQFF. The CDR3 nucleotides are TGCGCCAGCAGCGACGGAGGGCTAGCGGGGTACAATGAGCAGTTCTTC.

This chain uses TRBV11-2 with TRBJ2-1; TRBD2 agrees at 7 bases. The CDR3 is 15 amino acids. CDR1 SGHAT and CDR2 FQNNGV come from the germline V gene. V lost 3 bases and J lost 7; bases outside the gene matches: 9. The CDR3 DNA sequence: TGTGCCAGCAGCTTCTTAGGCGGGGGAGGGAATGAGCAGTTCTTC. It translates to CASSFLGGGGNEQFF.

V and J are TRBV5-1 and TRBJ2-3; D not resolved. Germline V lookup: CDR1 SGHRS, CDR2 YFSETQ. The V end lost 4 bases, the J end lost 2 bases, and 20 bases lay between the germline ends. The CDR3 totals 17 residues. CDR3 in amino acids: CASSQNLDHTYTDTQYF. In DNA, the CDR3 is TGCGCCAGCAGCCAAAACTTGGACCACACATACACAGATACGCAGTATTTT.

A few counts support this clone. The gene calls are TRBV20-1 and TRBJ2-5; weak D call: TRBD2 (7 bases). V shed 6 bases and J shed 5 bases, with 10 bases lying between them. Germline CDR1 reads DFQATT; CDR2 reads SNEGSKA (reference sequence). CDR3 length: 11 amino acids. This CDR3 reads CSAKGGETQYF. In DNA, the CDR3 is TGCAGTGCGAAGGGGGGGGAGACCCAGTACTTC.

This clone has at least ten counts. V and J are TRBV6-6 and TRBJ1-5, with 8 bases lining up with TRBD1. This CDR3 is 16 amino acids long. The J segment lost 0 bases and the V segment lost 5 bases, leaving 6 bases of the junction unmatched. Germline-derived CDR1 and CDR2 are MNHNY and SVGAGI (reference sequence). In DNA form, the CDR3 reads TGTGCCAGCAGTCAATCGGACAGGGTTAGCAATCAGCCCCAGCATTTT. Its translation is CASSQSDRVSNQPQHF.

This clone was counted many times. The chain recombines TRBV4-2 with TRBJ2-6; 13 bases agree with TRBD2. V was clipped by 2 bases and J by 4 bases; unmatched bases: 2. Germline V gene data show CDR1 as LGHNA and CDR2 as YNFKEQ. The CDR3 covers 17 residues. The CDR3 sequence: CASSQTGLAGGANVLTF. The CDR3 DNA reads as TGTGCCAGCAGCCAAACGGGACTAGCGGGAGGGGCCAACGTCCTGACTTTC.

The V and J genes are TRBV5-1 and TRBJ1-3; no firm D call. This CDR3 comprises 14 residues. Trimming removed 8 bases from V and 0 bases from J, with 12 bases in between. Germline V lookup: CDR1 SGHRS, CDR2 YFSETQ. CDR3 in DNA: TGCGCCAGTAGGACTTTTGGCTCTGGAAACACCATATATTTT. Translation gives CASRTFGSGNTIYF.

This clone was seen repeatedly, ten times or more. The CDR3 DNA reads TGTGCCAGCGGGAGGGGTAACTATGGCTACACCTTC. Protein product: CASGRGNYGYTF. This chain joins TRBV27 and TRBJ1-2; tentatively, D is TRBD1 (5 bases). V was shortened by 8 bases and J by 1 base, with 8 bases between the two germline ends. Germline CDR1 MNHEY, CDR2 SMNVEV (reference sequence). The CDR3 consists of 12 residues.

The CDR3 spells CASRAETSGRTYEQYF. In DNA, the CDR3 is TGTGCCAGCAGGGCGGAGACTAGCGGAAGAACCTACGAGCAGTACTTC. V is TRBV27 and J is TRBJ2-7; 9 nucleotides match TRBD2. The germline V gene encodes CDR1 MNHEY and CDR2 SMNVEV (reference sequence). The CDR3 covers 16 residues. The V and J ends lost 6 bases and 2 bases, in that order; junction bases with no gene match: 11.

CDR3 nucleotide sequence: TGTGCTGAAGAGGGGGGCGGTGGCTACACCTTC. This sequence encodes CAEEGGGGYTF. The V call is TRBV30, the J call TRBJ1-2; TRBD1 is a possible D gene (6 bases). Per germline, CDR1 GTSNPN and CDR2 SVGIG (reference sequence). The CDR3 is 11 residues long.

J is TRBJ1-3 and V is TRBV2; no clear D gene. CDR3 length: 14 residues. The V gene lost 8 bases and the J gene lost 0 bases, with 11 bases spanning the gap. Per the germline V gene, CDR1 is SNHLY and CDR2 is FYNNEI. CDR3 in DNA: TGTGCCAGCCGCAGCGGCGTCTCTGGAAACACCATATATTTT. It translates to CASRSGVSGNTIYF.